Given below is one T cell receptor beta chain in context. What it recognizes is unknown. The record originates from a study of vaccination effects on CD4 cells after COVID-19. Study-level points and caveats: Early post-infection timepoints were missing from the study, which also had few convalescent patients.

CDR3 length equals 15 residues. Germline CDR1 reads SGDLS; CDR2 reads YYNGEE. Deletions cut 5 bases from V and 0 bases from J, with 12 bases between. The data were produced by immunoSEQ multiplex PCR, yet TCRdb's version contains in-frame clones alone and is incomplete. The sample contains nearly 30,000 clones, about 74% of which appear only once. Using viral peptide pools, the ViraFEST assay grew out antigen-specific CD4+ T cells prior to sequencing. Following culture for roughly 10 days, CD4+ T cells were isolated. Either the BNT162b2 or mRNA-1273 vaccine was given to participants in two doses. PBMC cultures contained around 2 million cells per well, around 10 IU/ml IL-2 and around 9.3 ug/ml peptides. Replacing half the medium with IL-2 medium was done on days 3 and 7.

The input for sequencing was CD4+ T cells from PBMCs cultured with HCoV-OC43 spike peptides, taken after COVID-19 vaccination. Stated subset: HCoV-OC43 spike overlapping peptide pool stimulation. The TCR was taken from a human donor who received a COVID-19 vaccine. The V call is TRBV9, the J call TRBJ1-3; D remains unclear. CDR3 sequence reads: CASSTRRDSGNTIYF. Here the CDR3 DNA reads TGTGCCAGCAGTACCCGACGGGACTCTGGAAACACCATATATTTT.